This T cell receptor beta chain is from a study of T cell responses to AZD1222 COVID-19 vaccine. In its sample, this clone was seen a few times. TCRdb's copy holds only in-frame clones and misses some; the assay was immunoSEQ multiplex PCR. The repertoire consists of 120,000 or so clones, with roughly 90% occurring once and the leading ten covering around 8.2%. V was clipped by 0 bases and J by 3 bases, with 4 bases between them. Germline lookup yields CDR1 KGHDR and CDR2 SFDVKD. The CDR3 runs to 14 residues. The sequence was collected from an adult who received the AZD1222 COVID-19 vaccine. Specimen: peripheral blood, collected 28 days after the second AZD1222 dose. V and J are TRBV24-1 and TRBJ2-2, with D uncertain. The CDR3 region has the DNA TGTGCCACCAGTGATTTGAGGGACACCGGGGAGCTGTTTTTT. Its translation is CATSDLRDTGELFF.